What follows is one T cell receptor beta chain and its context. This sample was taken from a study of CXCR3-negative and CXCR3-positive naive CD8 T cells. 5' RACE that incorporated UMI labels was used to prepare the TRB cDNA libraries. From the 5' RACE reads, TCRdb lists one entry per CDR3 protein and no DNA. This repertoire includes roughly 71,000 distinct CDR3 sequences. The CDR3 spans 12 residues. Germline-derived CDR1 and CDR2 are SQVTM and ANQGSEA. This chain uses TRBV29-1 with TRBJ2-7. This TCR derives from a human donor in good health. Some clones in this sample may be carry-over from other donors' samples. The sequenced sample consisted of naive CXCR3- CD8+ T cells from blood. Subset of the sample: CD45RO-CCR7+CD27+CD95- naive CD8+ T cells lacking CXCR3 (TNR3-). The CDR3: CSVDNGEYEQYF.